This TCR beta chain was sequenced for a study of identical twins. Findings and limits, study-wide: Carriage of fewer insertions was seen in abundant cord blood beta clonotypes, whereas memory repertoires showed none. Possibly, invariant MAIT and iNKT cells partly confounded zero-insertion analyses.

The donor group consisted entirely of healthy Caucasians. This clonotype was observed a few times. Its specificity is unknown. With 1 base removed from V and 3 bases from J, the gap between germline ends came to 13 bases. The CDR3 totals 16 residues. Germline CDR1 and CDR2: SGHTA and FQGNSA. cDNA carried unique molecular identifiers, and a universal primer site was added by template switching. TCRdb re-called the 5' RACE reads through MiXCR, storing one row per CDR3 protein. The sample includes roughly 250,000 distinct CDR3 sequences, over 13% of them seen just once. Sequenced material: memory (CD45RO+) T cells sorted from blood. This clonotype was sampled from a woman aged 18-29 years in good health. The chain uses TRBV7-2 and TRBJ2-1; D is unclear. The CDR3 region is CASSLVGSLLYNEQFF. The CDR3 DNA is TGTGCCAGCAGCTTAGTGGGTAGCTTACTCTACAATGAGCAGTTCTTC.